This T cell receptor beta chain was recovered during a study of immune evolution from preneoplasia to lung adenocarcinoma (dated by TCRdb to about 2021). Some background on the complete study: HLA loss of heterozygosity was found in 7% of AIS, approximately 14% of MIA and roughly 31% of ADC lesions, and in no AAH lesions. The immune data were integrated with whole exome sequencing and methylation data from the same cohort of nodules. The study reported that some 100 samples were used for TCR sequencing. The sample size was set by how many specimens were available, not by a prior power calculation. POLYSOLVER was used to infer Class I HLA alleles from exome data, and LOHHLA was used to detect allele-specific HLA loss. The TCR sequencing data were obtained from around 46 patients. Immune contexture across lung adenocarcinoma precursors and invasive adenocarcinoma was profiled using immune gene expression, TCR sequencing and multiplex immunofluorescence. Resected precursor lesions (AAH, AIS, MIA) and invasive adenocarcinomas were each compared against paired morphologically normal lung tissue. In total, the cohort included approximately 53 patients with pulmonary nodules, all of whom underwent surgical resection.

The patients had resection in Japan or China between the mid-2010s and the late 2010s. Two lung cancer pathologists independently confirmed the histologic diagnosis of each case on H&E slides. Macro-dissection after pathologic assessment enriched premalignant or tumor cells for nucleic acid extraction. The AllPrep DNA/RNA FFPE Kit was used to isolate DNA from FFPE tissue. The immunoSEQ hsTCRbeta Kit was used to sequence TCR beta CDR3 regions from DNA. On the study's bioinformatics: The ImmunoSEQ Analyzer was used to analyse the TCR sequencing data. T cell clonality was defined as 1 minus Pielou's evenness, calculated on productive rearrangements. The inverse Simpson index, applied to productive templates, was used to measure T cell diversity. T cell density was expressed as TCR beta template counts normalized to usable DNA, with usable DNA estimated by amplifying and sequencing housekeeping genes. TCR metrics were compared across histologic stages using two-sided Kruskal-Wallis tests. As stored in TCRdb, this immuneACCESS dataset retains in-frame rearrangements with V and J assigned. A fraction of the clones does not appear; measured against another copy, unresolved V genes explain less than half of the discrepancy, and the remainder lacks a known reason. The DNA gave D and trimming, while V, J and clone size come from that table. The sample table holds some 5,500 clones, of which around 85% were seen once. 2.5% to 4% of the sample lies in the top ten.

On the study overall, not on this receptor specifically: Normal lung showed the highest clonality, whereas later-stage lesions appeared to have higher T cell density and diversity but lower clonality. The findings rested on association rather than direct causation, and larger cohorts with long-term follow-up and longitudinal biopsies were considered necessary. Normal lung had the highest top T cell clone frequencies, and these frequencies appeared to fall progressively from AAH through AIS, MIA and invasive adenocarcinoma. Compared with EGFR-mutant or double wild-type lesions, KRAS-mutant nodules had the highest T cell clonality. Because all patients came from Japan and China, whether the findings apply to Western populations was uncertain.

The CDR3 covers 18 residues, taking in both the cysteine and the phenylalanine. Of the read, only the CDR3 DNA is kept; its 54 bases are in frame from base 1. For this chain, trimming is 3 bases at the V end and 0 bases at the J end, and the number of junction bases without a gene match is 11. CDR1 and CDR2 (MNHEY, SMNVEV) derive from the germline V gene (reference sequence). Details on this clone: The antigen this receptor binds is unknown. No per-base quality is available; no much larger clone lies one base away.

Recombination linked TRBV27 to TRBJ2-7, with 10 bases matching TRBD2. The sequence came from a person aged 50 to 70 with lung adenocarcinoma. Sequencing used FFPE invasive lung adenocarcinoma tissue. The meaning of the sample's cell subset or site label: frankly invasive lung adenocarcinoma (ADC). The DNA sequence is TGTGCCAGCAGTTTCAGAAATACCGGGACTAGCGCCTCCTACGAGCAGTACTTC. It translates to CASSFRNTGTSASYEQYF.